One TCR beta chain is described in this entry. Its antigen remains unidentified. No base qualities exist here, and no much larger clone lies one base off it. These data are taken from a study of cytomegalovirus exposure and HLA in healthy donors (dated by TCRdb to about 2017). The study in broad terms: An earlier analysis of some 600 of the donors reported 250 to 350 Gb of sequence data and approximately 120 million unique TCR beta sequences obtained from some 200 million T cells. Across about 380 genotyped donors of the cohort, an average of 235,054 unique TCR beta nucleotide sequences per donor were sequenced, and around 19% of those sequences were non-productive. Donor age, sex, ethnicity and CMV serostatus were collected together with the repertoire data. Typing coverage varied by locus: about 629-630 donors for A, B, C, DRB1 and DQB1; roughly 560 for DQA1; 600 to 610 for DPA1; roughly 450 for DPB1. Both class I and class II loci were covered by HLA typing, at four-digit resolution. Rather than drawing on any new phenotypic data, the later analysis identified candidate immune exposures from TCR beta sequences and the way those sequences occurred across donors. The genetic ancestry cluster associated with self-reported Caucasian donors included 70% to 85% of the 398 genotyped donors. Genome-wide SNP genotypes for about three fifths of the roughly 670 donors were used in a later genetic analysis, which treated that subset as a discovery cohort. Four or five DR-DQ haplotypes were handled as single units for association and clustering, since linkage in the cohort was strong. An earlier analysis of around 540 of the donors applied high-throughput TCR beta sequencing to assess whether each TCR beta V gene segment acted as functional or pseudogenic. All discovery cohort repertoires had been generated on a single sequencing platform. The T cell repertoires of under 700 subjects were profiled by immunosequencing and related to cytomegalovirus serostatus. In addition to the first cohort of about 650 subjects, a separate validation cohort of 120 different subjects was used. The aim of the study was to test whether cataloging public T cell receptors could identify signatures of past pathogen exposure. A later analysis re-analyzed previously published TCR beta repertoires from 650 to 800 donors and added high-resolution HLA genotyping to study TCR occurrence patterns. High-throughput TCR immunosequencing, statistical association of individual TCRs with disease status, and machine learning were combined to predict cytomegalovirus infection status. About 310 gigabases of sequencing data and approximately 80 million unique TCR sequences were included in an early release covering 550 to 650 HLA-typed donors.

V sheds 6 bases and J sheds 8 bases, leaving 17 bases between their ends. Taken from the germline V gene, the CDR1 and CDR2 loops are MGHDK and SYGVNS. Spanning cysteine to phenylalanine, the CDR3 consists of 15 amino acids. Kept here is only the CDR3 DNA, which spans 45 bases and is read in frame from base 1. The method behind the library was the immunoSEQ multiplex PCR assay. For the multiplex PCR, a mixture combining 60 forward primers for TCR Vbeta segments and 13 reverse primers for TCR Jbeta segments was used. The CDR3 region of rearranged TCR beta genes was amplified from genomic DNA by a multiplex PCR assay. Amplified TCR beta libraries were sequenced as 87-base-pair reads on the Illumina HiSeq System. Per the source publication's procedure: A later analysis tallied some 79 million unique TCR beta chains across the 660 or so repertoires, and around 9.9 million of those chains were shared by two or more donors. Raw reads were error-corrected and collapsed into unique sequences with a nearest-neighbor algorithm that merged closely related sequences to remove PCR and sequencing errors. V, D and J gene segments were assigned by aligning CDR3 sequences to IMGT reference sequences. Each retained sequence needed at least a six-nucleotide match to both a V gene segment and a J gene segment. A rearrangement was called productive if the CDR3 had no stop codons and remained in frame with V and J, and every other rearrangement was called non-productive. CDR3 was defined according to IMGT convention as the region running from the second conserved V-encoded cysteine to the conserved J-encoded phenylalanine. In an earlier analysis of more than 550 of the donors, sequences lacking an unambiguous match to a single V gene segment were excluded. An earlier analysis of fewer than 750 of the donors called V segments functional above 56.7% productive rearrangements and segregating when the between-donor standard deviation exceeded 5%. A statistical classification framework was built to diagnose cytomegalovirus status from the catalog of TCR beta chain sequences. A later analysis assigned V and J genes by comparing TCR nucleotide sequences with IMGT/GENE-DB human TR gene sequences. In a later analysis, CDR3 sequences and most-parsimonious VDJ recombination scenarios were assigned using the TCRdist pipeline. In a later analysis, each TCR beta chain was defined by its CDR3 amino acid sequence together with its V-gene family, and reads without a unique V-gene family were excluded. To address suspected cross-contamination and a sequencing artifact, a later analysis removed 450 to 700 highly shared, low-generation-probability nucleotide sequences. In a later analysis, a clonal expansion index was calculated for each public chain from normalized within-repertoire ranks of inferred template counts. In a later analysis, generation probabilities were computed using a VDJ recombination model fitted to out-of-frame rearrangements, and the results were checked against IGoR. A later analysis scored TCR-TCR, TCR-HLA and TCR-CMV co-occurrence with hypergeometric tests, applying a repertoire-size bias correction to TCR pairs. To estimate false discovery rates, a later analysis permuted the HLA or CMV assignments 20 times. In a later analysis, co-occurring TCRs were grouped with DBSCAN, and TCRdist sequence similarity was added when clustering was performed within HLA-allele-positive subsets. Repertoires with fewer than 30,000 or more than 120,000 public chains, plus five repertoires with anomalous nucleotide sharing, were excluded from co-occurrence clustering. TCRdb mirrors the immuneACCESS table, restricted to in-frame sequences. Some clones are absent from its copies; in checked studies, under half trace to an unresolved V gene, and the reason for the others is unknown. The V and J calls and clone size were taken over from that table, and D and trimming were inferred from the DNA. Here the sample has approximately 79,000 clones; 77% occur a single time. The leading ten clones occupy about 1.9% of the sample.

The cohort consisted of more than 650 healthy bone marrow donors. Cohort members were all nominally healthy when sampled, although unrecorded immune exposures were likely present. The donor was CMV seronegative and belonged to the group of 320 or so seronegative cohort members. Every donor gave a peripheral blood sample, and the peripheral blood mononuclear cells from that sample were used for TCR beta sequencing. The Qiagen DNeasy Blood Extraction Kit was used to extract genomic DNA from the blood cell samples. What the research found in general, with its limitations: A few of the identified cytomegalovirus-associated TCR beta chains were confirmed in vitro to be specific for cytomegalovirus antigens. In this cohort, only TCR beta chains were sequenced, and detectable features were limited by the absence of alpha or paired-chain data. Compared with the roughly 600-donor mean, donors in an Asian-associated ancestry cluster had fewer N-insertions in productive TCRs, according to a later genetic analysis. Immune exposure information for the cohort was limited to CMV serostatus. While some public TCRs were present in many individuals, most TCR sequences turned up only very rarely across donors. A further reported finding was that TCR beta sequences accurately predicted the HLA-A and HLA-B alleles for most subjects in the first cohort. V-gene and J-gene trimming of TCR beta chains was associated with a missense DCLRE1C variant in a later genetic analysis, and the association was replicated in an independent cohort. Most CMV-associated TCR beta chains appeared to be HLA-restricted in a later analysis, and the HLA associations seemed to be driven largely by CMV exposure. Because counts were too low, roughly 18 rarely observed V segments, including chromosome 9 orphons, were left out of the earlier analysis of 500 to 750 of the donors. A cluster of highly shared sequence variants was judged likely to represent a technical artifact of the sequencing pipeline. Broadly in line with IMGT annotations, most TCR beta V segments showed up in productive rearrangements about 87% or about 30% of the time in an earlier analysis of a few hundred of the donors. Presence/absence analyses assumed roughly uniform sequencing depth across donors, an assumption that may not hold. A later analysis found that TCR association rates varied across HLA loci, with DRB1 alleles showing the most associated TCRs and HLA-C alleles the fewest. Linkage disequilibrium might explain the correlated functional status among segregating V segments, but an unknown experimental factor could not be excluded. In a later analysis, over 15,000 TCR beta sequences were associated with specific HLA alleles at a false discovery rate of 0.05. In both the original and validation cohorts, the classifier was reported to diagnose cytomegalovirus status with high specificity and sensitivity. HLA typing was unavailable for some donors at each locus, so association tests used only the typed subset. A total of roughly 160 TCR beta chains were listed by the study as associated with cytomegalovirus. A later analysis found that HLA-associated TCR beta chains were more clonally expanded and had lower generation probabilities than equally common non-associated chains. Because the 87-base-pair reads could not distinguish some IMGT-functional V segments, including TRBV6-2 and TRBV6-3, those segments were excluded. Assigning TCR associations to individual alleles was difficult when HLA alleles, especially DR and DQ, strongly co-occurred. It was suggested by the authors that the approach could potentially be generalized to other disease states and immunological phenotypes. According to a later analysis, parvovirus B19, influenza, CMV and Epstein-Barr virus appeared linked to several top co-occurrence clusters.

The source of this sequence is a boy between 10 and 17 years old in good health and CMV-seronegative. The V and J genes are TRBV25-1 and TRBJ1-6; confidence is insufficient to name the D gene. Material for sequencing was PBMCs. The CDR3 region has the sequence CASSPGLAAYSPLHF. The nucleotide sequence is given as TGTGCCAGCAGCCCTGGTTTGGCCGCCTATTCACCCCTCCACTTT.